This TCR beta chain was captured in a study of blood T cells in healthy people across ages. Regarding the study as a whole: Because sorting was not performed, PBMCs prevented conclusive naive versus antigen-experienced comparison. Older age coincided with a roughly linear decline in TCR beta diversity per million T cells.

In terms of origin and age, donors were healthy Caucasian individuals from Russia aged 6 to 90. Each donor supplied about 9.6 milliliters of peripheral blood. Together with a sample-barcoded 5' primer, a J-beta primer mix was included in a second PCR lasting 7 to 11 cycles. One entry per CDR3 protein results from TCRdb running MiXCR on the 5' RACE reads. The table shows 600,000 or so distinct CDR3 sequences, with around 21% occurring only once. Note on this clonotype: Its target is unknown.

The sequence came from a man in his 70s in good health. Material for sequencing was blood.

The CDR3 DNA follows: TGTGCCAGCAGCTCCCTTAGCCACAGTTCATACGAGCAGTACTTC. It specifies CASSSLSHSSYEQYF. This chain uses TRBV7-8 with TRBJ2-1; no clear D gene. The J call may be wrong; the DNA end is better matched by TRBJ2-7. CDR1 SGHVS and CDR2 FQNEAQ come from the germline V gene. The length of the CDR3 is 15 residues.